Each of the 29 T cell receptor beta chains below was sequenced from the same sample in a study of cytomegalovirus exposure and HLA in healthy donors. Primers: 60 Vbeta forward and 13 Jbeta reverse. Some clones are missing from TCRdb's copy, which holds only in-frame ones; the method was immunoSEQ multiplex PCR. The sample lists some 60,000 clones, about 85% occurring once. Sequencing was carried out using PBMCs. The receptors here all came from a female donor in good health and CMV-seronegative.

V and J are TRBV18 and TRBJ2-1; TRBD2 matches at 11 bases. This CDR3 is built from 17 residues. J gave up 0 bases and V 1 base, and 2 bases lay outside the gene matches. Germline values: CDR1 KGHSH, CDR2 LQKENI. The CDR3: CASSPLAGGNSYNEQFF. CDR3 sequence (DNA): TGTGCCAGCTCACCACTAGCGGGGGGGAACTCCTACAATGAGCAGTTCTTC.

The chain has TRBV18 and TRBJ1-1, with unresolved D. Trimming pared 4 bases from V and 4 bases from J, leaving 16 bases between. The CDR3 is 15 residues long. Germline V gives CDR1 KGHSH, CDR2 LQKENI. This CDR3 reads CASSLLDTTGTEAFF. The DNA for the CDR3 is TGTGCCAGCTCACTACTAGACACCACGGGCACTGAAGCTTTCTTT.

The V call is TRBV5-1, the J call TRBJ2-5; the D gene is possibly TRBD1 (5 bases). The germline V gene has CDR1 SGHRS and CDR2 YFSETQ. The CDR3 is 15 residues long. V lost 4 bases and J 0 bases, leaving 13 bases between the germline ends. DNA for the CDR3: TGCGCCAGCAGCCTTGGACACGCGTACCAAGAGACCCAGTACTTC. Protein: CASSLGHAYQETQYF.

The V call is TRBV2, the J call TRBJ1-2; TRBD1 aligns across 7 bases. The CDR3 extends over 13 amino acids. V shed 9 bases and J 7 bases; nucleotides not matched to a gene: 11. Germline V CDR1 and CDR2: SNHLY, FYNNEI. In DNA form, the CDR3 reads TGTGCCAGAGTGCATAAACAGGGGTTTGGCTACACCTTC. Its translation is CARVHKQGFGYTF.

This clone appeared a single time. The chain combines TRBV4-1 with TRBJ2-3, with 7 bases fitting TRBD2. This CDR3 has 14 residues. Germline V gene sequence: CDR1 MGHRA, CDR2 YSYEKL. V gave up 5 bases and J gave up 4 bases; unmatched junction bases: 6. The DNA for the CDR3 is TGCGCCAGCAGCGCCGGACTAGAGCCAGATACGCAGTATTTT. This gives the protein CASSAGLEPDTQYF.

This sequence joins TRBV11-3 and TRBJ2-5; 7 nucleotides agree with TRBD1. In germline, CDR1 is SGHNT, CDR2 YENEEA. There are 13 residues in the CDR3. Germline trimming cut 4 bases from V and 3 bases from J; bases unmatched to any gene: 2. CDR3 in amino acids: CASSYDREETQYF. The CDR3 DNA sequence: TGTGCCAGCAGCTACGACAGGGAAGAGACCCAGTACTTC.

The chain couples TRBV11-2 to TRBJ2-5, with 7 bases aligning to TRBD1. Looked up from germline, CDR1 is SGHAT and CDR2 is FQNNGV. The CDR3 has 14 residues. V dropped 5 bases and J dropped 3; count of bases not matched to a gene: 6. Here the CDR3 DNA reads TGTGCCAGCAGCGTGGACAGGACGAAAGAGACCCAGTACTTC. It yields the protein CASSVDRTKETQYF.

V is TRBV28 and J is TRBJ1-5, with 7 positions matching TRBD1. Losses at the gene ends were 5 bases for V and 3 bases for J; bases not matched to a gene: 10. The CDR3 spans 16 residues. Germline CDR1 is MDHEN and CDR2 is SYDVKM. The CDR3 DNA follows: TGTGCCAGCAGTACTCACTTCGGGACAGTCAATCAGCCCCAGCATTTT. It yields the protein CASSTHFGTVNQPQHF.

The chain has TRBV7-9 and TRBJ2-2, with D tentatively TRBD1 (5 bases). Between the trimmed V and J ends, which lost 5 bases and 4 bases, there was a span of 11 bases. This CDR3 is built from 14 residues. Germline lookup yields CDR1 SEHNR and CDR2 FQNEAQ (reference sequence). CDR3 coding DNA: TGTGCCAGCAGCGCCAGCAGGGCCACCGGGGAGCTGTTTTTT. Translated: CASSASRATGELFF.

The rearrangement joins TRBV28 to TRBJ2-7, with 9 bases aligning to TRBD1. The trim removed 4 bases at V and 2 bases at J, leaving 6 bases unmatched. The CDR3 sequence is 15 residues long. Per germline, CDR1 MDHEN and CDR2 SYDVKM. For the CDR3, the DNA is TGTGCCAGCAGTTATCCGGGACAGGGCACCTACGAGCAGTACTTC. Encoded protein: CASSYPGQGTYEQYF. Together with reference TRBV28 and TRBJ2-7, the CDR3 gives the full variable domain: DVKVTQSSRYLVKRTGEKVFLECVQDMDHENMFWYRQDPGLGLRLIYFSYDVKMKEKGDIPEGYSVSREKKERFSLILESASTNQTSMYLCASSYPGQGTYEQYFGPGTRLTVT.

The CDR3 sequence is CASSSQGLNTEAFF. The CDR3 region has the DNA TGCGCCAGCAGCTCACAGGGCCTGAACACTGAAGCTTTCTTT. J is TRBJ1-1 and V is TRBV5-1; tentatively, D is TRBD1 (6 bases). This CDR3 has 14 amino acids. Trimming removed 3 bases from V and 0 bases from J, with 9 bases in between. Germline V gives CDR1 SGHRS, CDR2 YFSETQ.

This chain joins TRBV5-1 and TRBJ2-5; 7 bases align to TRBD1. Germline V CDR1 and CDR2: SGHRS, YFSETQ. The CDR3 consists of 14 residues. Trimming took 0 bases from V and 5 from J; bases not matched to a gene: 4. CDR3 DNA sequence: TGCGCCAGCAGCTTGGAAGGCAGGGGGGAGACCCAGTACTTC. Encoded protein: CASSLEGRGETQYF.

The chain is built from TRBV10-3 and TRBJ1-4; D might be TRBD1 (5 bases). CDR1 is ENHRY, CDR2 SYGVKD, per germline. V was cut by 3 bases and J by 7 bases, with 18 bases left in between. The CDR3 spans 16 residues. This CDR3 reads CAISEKAGMIGEKLFF. The CDR3 region has the DNA TGTGCCATCAGTGAAAAAGCAGGGATGATAGGTGAAAAACTGTTTTTT.

The chain recombines TRBV5-1 with TRBJ2-1; 11 bases are a match to TRBD1. CDR1 is SGHRS and CDR2 is YFSETQ in the germline V gene. V lost 4 bases and J lost 7; bases outside the gene matches: 4. The CDR3 is 14 residues long. CDR3 DNA: TGCGCCAGCAGCAGGGACAGGGGGGTGAATGAGCAGTTCTTC. As protein: CASSRDRGVNEQFF.

The rearrangement links TRBV18 to TRBJ2-2; D is ambiguous. Germline values: CDR1 KGHSH, CDR2 LQKENI. With 6 bases removed from V and 2 bases from J, the gap between germline ends came to 13 bases. This CDR3 has 15 residues. In nucleotides, the CDR3 is TGTGCCAGCTCTATCTTCTCGCGAAACACCGGGGAGCTGTTTTTT. This sequence encodes CASSIFSRNTGELFF. Combining the CDR3 with reference TRBV18 and TRBJ2-2 gives the whole variable domain NAGVMQNPRHLVRRRGQEARLRCSPMKGHSHVYWYRQLPEEGLKFMVYLQKENIIDESGMPKERFSAEFPKEGPSILRIQQVVRGDSAAYFCASSIFSRNTGELFFGEGSRLTVL.

The chain recombines TRBV5-1 with TRBJ1-2, with TRBD1 identical over 8 bases. CDR1 and CDR2 (germline): SGHRS, YFSETQ. The CDR3 is 15 amino acids. Trimming at V came to 5 bases and at J to 2 bases, leaving 8 bases not matched to a gene. CDR3 protein: CASSGMTGVNYGYTF. CDR3 sequence (DNA): TGCGCCAGCAGTGGAATGACAGGGGTGAACTATGGCTACACCTTC.

The chain joins TRBV5-1 to TRBJ2-7; TRBD1 matches 9 bases. Germline values: CDR1 SGHRS, CDR2 YFSETQ. This CDR3 has 15 residues. V dropped 4 bases and J dropped 3; count of bases not matched to a gene: 8. This CDR3 reads CASSRTGTGNYEQYF. As DNA, the CDR3 is TGCGCCAGCAGCCGAACCGGGACAGGGAACTACGAGCAGTACTTC.

In DNA form, the CDR3 reads TGTGCCAGTAGTATTTGGGGACAGGATCGAAGCTCGCAGTATTTT. The encoded protein is CASSIWGQDRSSQYF. The chain employs TRBV19 and TRBJ2-3, with TRBD1 matching over 8 bases. Per the germline V gene, CDR1 is LNHDA and CDR2 is SQIVND (reference sequence). This CDR3 has 15 residues. Trimming removed 3 bases from V and 10 bases from J; junction bases left unmatched: 12.

V is TRBV7-9 and J is TRBJ1-6; 8 positions match TRBD1. The junction had 7 bases not matched to a gene; V was cut back by 6 bases and J by 9 bases. CDR1 and CDR2 from the germline V gene are SEHNR and FQNEAQ (reference sequence). This CDR3 has 14 amino acids. The CDR3 DNA reads as TGTGCCAGCAGTCCGGGGACAGGTGGTTCACCCCTCCACTTT. The encoded protein is CASSPGTGGSPLHF.

The rearrangement uses TRBV7-8 and TRBJ1-6; D is unclear. The CDR3 runs to 15 residues. Per the germline V gene, CDR1 is SGHVS and CDR2 is FQNEAQ. Between the trimmed V and J ends, which lost 4 bases and 8 bases, there was a span of 15 bases. The CDR3 DNA sequence: TGTGCCAGCAGCTCCCGGGTGGGTCTTGATTCACCCCTCCACTTT. Its translation is CASSSRVGLDSPLHF.

The V call is TRBV27, the J call TRBJ2-2, with 7 nucleotides matching TRBD2. The J segment lost 2 bases and the V segment lost 5 bases, leaving 8 bases of the junction unmatched. This CDR3 spans 16 amino acids. Germline V gene lookup returns CDR1 MNHEY and CDR2 SMNVEV (reference sequence). The chain's CDR3 is CASSRYSGVNTGELFF. The CDR3 bases are TGTGCCAGCAGTCGCTACAGCGGGGTTAACACCGGGGAGCTGTTTTTT.

The rearrangement uses TRBV6-6 and TRBJ1-2, with D possibly being TRBD1 (6 bases). CDR1 is MNHNY and CDR2 is SVGAGI in the germline V gene (reference sequence). CDR3 size: 13 residues. Trimming took 6 bases from V and 4 from J, leaving 12 bases between them. The CDR3 region is CASSYGQSYGYTF. The CDR3 coding sequence is TGTGCCAGCAGCTACGGACAGAGCTATGGCTACACCTTC.

The V call is TRBV7-2, the J call TRBJ2-3, with no clear D. V shed 5 bases and J shed 1 base, with 16 bases lying between them. The CDR3 length is 16 residues. The germline CDR1 and CDR2 sequences are SGHTA and FQGNSA. The CDR3 sequence: CASSSFGRQGTDTQYF. The CDR3 DNA reads TGTGCCAGCAGCAGCTTTGGGCGTCAAGGCACAGATACGCAGTATTTT.

The chain carries TRBV7-3 and TRBJ2-2; TRBD2 might be the D (7 bases). Looked up from germline, CDR1 is SGHTA and CDR2 is FQGTGA. The CDR3 contains 16 residues. Trimming took 4 bases from V and 0 from J, leaving 12 bases between them. The CDR3 region has the DNA TGTGCCAGCAGCTCGCGCGGGGGCTCGAACACCGGGGAGCTGTTTTTT. Encoded protein: CASSSRGGSNTGELFF.

The J gene is TRBJ1-1, the V gene TRBV6-6; D is unclear. This CDR3 has 14 amino acids. CDR1 MNHNY and CDR2 SVGAGI come from the germline V gene (reference sequence). V was pared by 2 bases and J by 5 bases, with 12 bases between. The CDR3 region is CASSYTSPGTEAFF. The CDR3 region has the DNA TGTGCCAGCAGTTACACCTCCCCGGGGACTGAAGCTTTCTTT.

The genes are TRBV27 and TRBJ2-2; D may be TRBD2 (6 bases). In germline, CDR1 is MNHEY, CDR2 SMNVEV (reference sequence). V was cut by 2 bases and J by 6 bases, with 13 bases left in between. The length of the CDR3 is 15 residues. DNA for the CDR3: TGTGCCAGCAGTTTACACGGGAGAAGTCCCGGGGAGCTGTTTTTT. Its translation: CASSLHGRSPGELFF.

This clone came up once. V gene TRBV18 combines with J gene TRBJ2-3, with 7 nucleotides matching TRBD2. Trimming removed 0 bases from V and 2 bases from J; junction bases left unmatched: 5. Germline V gene data show CDR1 as KGHSH and CDR2 as LQKENI. The CDR3 runs to 16 residues. CDR3 nucleotides: TGTGCCAGCTCACCACCTTGGCGGGGGTCCACAGATACGCAGTATTTT. Residues: CASSPPWRGSTDTQYF.

CDR3 protein: CASSLRGGGRNEQYF. The CDR3, as DNA: TGCGCCAGCAGCTTGAGGGGCGGGGGGCGGAACGAGCAGTACTTC. The chain joins TRBV5-1 to TRBJ2-7, with TRBD2 matching 8 bases. CDR1 and CDR2 from the germline V gene are SGHRS and YFSETQ. CDR3 size: 15 residues. V was pared by 1 base and J by 5 bases, with 8 bases of the junction left unmatched.

The V and J genes are TRBV12-5 and TRBJ2-5; D perhaps matches TRBD2 (5 bases). Germline CDR1 and CDR2: LGHNT and FRNRAP. CDR3 length: 17 residues. The V and J ends lost 0 bases and 3 bases respectively, with 17 bases between them. CDR3 nucleotide sequence: TGTGCTAGTGGTTTGGTACGAGAGAGGGTCAAAGAAGAGACCCAGTACTTC. Translating gives CASGLVRERVKEETQYF.